What follows describes a single T cell receptor (beta chain). There are a few counts of this clonotype. Its antigen is not yet known. Within one base of it there is no much larger clone, and no base qualities were kept. Read against the paper, the sample's treatment or condition label means: live attenuated yellow fever vaccine strain. A standard Ficoll-Paque protocol was used to isolate PBMCs from peripheral blood. Dynabeads CD4 and CD8 positive selection kits were used to isolate CD4 and CD8 T-cell fractions. TriZol was used to extract RNA from bulk PBMCs, CD4 and CD8 fractions, and dextramer-positive and dextramer-negative fractions. TCR cDNA was made using 5'RACE template switching, a step that added a universal primer site and unique molecular identifiers. cDNA synthesis was primed from both the TCR alpha and TCR beta constant segments. Libraries were amplified in two PCR steps, with sample barcodes and sequencing adapters added in the second step. Sequencing of libraries was done on Illumina HiSeq 2500 (2x100 bp) or NovaSeq (2x150 bp). The original methods were these. MIGEC was used to demultiplex reads and collapse the reads into UMI consensus sequences, and MiXCR was used for V(D)J alignment. Clonotypes responding to the vaccine were identified with edgeR on replicate PBMC samples, with the criteria of FDR below 0.01 and a log2 fold change above 5 up to day 15. Each bulk clonotype was labeled CD4 or CD8 based on which sequenced repertoire, CD4 or CD8, contained the clonotype at higher abundance. TCRdb reprocessing: public reads trimmed at Q25 with fastp, clones called with MiXCR, in-frame beta chains kept. Records with the same CDR3 protein are collapsed into one entry carrying the most frequent genes and DNA. The V and J calls come from TCRdb's annotation, not from the publication. A total of under 250,000 distinct CDR3 sequences appear in this sample, around 7% of them only once. The ten largest clones add up to about 0.85% of the sample.

This entry comes from a study of T cells after yellow fever vaccination (dated by TCRdb to about 2019). Concerning the study at large: Libraries from fractions with low cell numbers were prepared with the SMART-Seq v4 Ultra Low Input RNA kit. Bulk TCR alpha and beta repertoires were sequenced longitudinally to track T-cell clones before and after primary and booster YFV17D yellow fever vaccination. Two healthy male donors made up the cohort, one aged 18 to 29 years and the other aged 30 to 40 years. Blood was collected at multiple timepoints before and after primary and secondary immunization, and bulk PBMC replicates and cell subsets were isolated. The paper as a whole reports these results and caveats: Because abundant contaminating clonotypes from the bulk population could be contained in FACS-sorted repertoires, computational filtering was required. After the booster, most clones that had expanded after primary vaccination were detected again (approximately 97% of CD4 and more than 80% of CD8), suggesting broad maintenance of memory. A small fraction of clonotypes showed up in both the CD4 and CD8 compartments, probably as a result of convergent recombination. Compared with the primary T-cell response, the secondary T-cell response was weaker but faster, peaking on day 5 rather than day 15. The study included only two donors, which limits how far the findings can be generalized.

CDR1 is given as LNHDA and CDR2 as SQIVND, both from the germline V gene (reference sequence). The CDR3 sequence holds 16 residues, the cysteine and phenylalanine included. Just the 48-base CDR3 DNA is kept, in frame starting at base 1. V is reduced by 1 base and J by 1 base, leaving a spacing of 12 bases between them. The source is a man aged 25-45 years who received the YFV17D yellow fever vaccine. Sample: CD4+ T cells sorted from PBMCs, taken 15 days after the yellow fever booster vaccination. The V and J genes are TRBV19 and TRBJ2-3; the D region possibly corresponds to TRBD2 (6 bases align). The nucleotide sequence is given as TGTGCCAGTAGTATAGCGGCGGGGTCTCGCACAGATACGCAGTATTTT. It encodes CASSIAAGSRTDTQYF.